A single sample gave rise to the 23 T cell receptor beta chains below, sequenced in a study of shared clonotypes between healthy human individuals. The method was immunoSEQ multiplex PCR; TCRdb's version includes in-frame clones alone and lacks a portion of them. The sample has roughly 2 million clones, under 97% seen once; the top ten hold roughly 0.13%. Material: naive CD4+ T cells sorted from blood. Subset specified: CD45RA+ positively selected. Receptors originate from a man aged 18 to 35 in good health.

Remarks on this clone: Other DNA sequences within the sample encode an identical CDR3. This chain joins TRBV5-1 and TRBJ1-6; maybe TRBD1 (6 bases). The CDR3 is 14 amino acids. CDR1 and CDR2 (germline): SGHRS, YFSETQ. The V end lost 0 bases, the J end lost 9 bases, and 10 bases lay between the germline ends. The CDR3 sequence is CASSLGGAPSPLHF. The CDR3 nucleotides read TGCGCCAGCAGCTTGGGGGGGGCCCCTTCACCCCTCCACTTT.

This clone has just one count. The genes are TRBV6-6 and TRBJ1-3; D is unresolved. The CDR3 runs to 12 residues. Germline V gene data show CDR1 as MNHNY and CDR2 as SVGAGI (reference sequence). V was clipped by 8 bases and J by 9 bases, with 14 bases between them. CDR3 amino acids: CASGPYAGTIYF. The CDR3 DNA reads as TGTGCCAGCGGCCCTTACGCTGGCACCATATATTTT.

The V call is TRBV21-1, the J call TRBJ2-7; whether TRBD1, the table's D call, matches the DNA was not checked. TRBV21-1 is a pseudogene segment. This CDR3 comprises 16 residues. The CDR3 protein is CASSKVRDRGPYEQYF. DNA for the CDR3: TGTGCCAGCAGCAAAGTTCGGGACAGGGGGCCCTACGAGCAGTACTTC.

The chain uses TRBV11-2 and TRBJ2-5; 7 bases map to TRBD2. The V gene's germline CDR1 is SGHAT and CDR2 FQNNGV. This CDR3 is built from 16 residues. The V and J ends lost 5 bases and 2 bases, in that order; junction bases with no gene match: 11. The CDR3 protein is CASSQGAGGTQETQYF. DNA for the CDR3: TGTGCCAGCAGCCAGGGAGCCGGGGGGACGCAAGAGACCCAGTACTTC.

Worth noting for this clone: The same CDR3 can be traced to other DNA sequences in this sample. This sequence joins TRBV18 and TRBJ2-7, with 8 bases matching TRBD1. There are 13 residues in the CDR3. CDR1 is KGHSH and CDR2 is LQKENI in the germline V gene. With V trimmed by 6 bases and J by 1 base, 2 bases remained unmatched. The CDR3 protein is CASSGDRSYEQYF. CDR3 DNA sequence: TGTGCCAGCTCGGGGGACAGGTCCTACGAGCAGTACTTC.

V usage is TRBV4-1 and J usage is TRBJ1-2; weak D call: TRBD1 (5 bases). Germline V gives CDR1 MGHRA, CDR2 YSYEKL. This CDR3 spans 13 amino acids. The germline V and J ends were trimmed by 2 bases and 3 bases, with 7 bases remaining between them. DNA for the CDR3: TGCGCCAGCAGCCAATCGGGGGACTATGGCTACACCTTC. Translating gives CASSQSGDYGYTF.

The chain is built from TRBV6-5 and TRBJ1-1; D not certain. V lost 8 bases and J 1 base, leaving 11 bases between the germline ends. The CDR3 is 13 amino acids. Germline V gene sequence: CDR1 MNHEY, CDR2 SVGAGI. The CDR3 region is CASFTTQNTEAFF. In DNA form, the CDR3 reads TGTGCCAGCTTCACGACACAGAACACTGAAGCTTTCTTT.

The CDR3 region has the DNA TGTGCCAGCAGCTTGGGGAGGGGGAACATTCAGTACTTC. It encodes CASSLGRGNIQYF. V and J are TRBV5-6 and TRBJ2-4, with D possibly being TRBD1 or TRBD2 (6 bases each). In germline, CDR1 is SGHDT, CDR2 YYEEEE. Trimming took off 0 bases at V and 7 bases at J, with 8 bases between the two ends. The CDR3 contains 13 residues.

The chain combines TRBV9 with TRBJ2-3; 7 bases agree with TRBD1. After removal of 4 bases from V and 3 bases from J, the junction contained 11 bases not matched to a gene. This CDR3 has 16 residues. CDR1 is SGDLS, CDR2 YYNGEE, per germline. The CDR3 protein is CASSPSTGPGTDTQYF. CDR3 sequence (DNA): TGTGCCAGCAGCCCGTCGACAGGGCCGGGAACAGATACGCAGTATTTT.

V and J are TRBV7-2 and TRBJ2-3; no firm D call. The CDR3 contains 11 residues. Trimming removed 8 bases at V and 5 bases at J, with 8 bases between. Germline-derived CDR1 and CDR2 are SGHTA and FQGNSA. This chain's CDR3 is CASAPGDTQYF. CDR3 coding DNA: TGTGCCAGCGCCCCAGGAGATACGCAGTATTTT. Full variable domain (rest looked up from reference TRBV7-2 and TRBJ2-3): GAGVSQSPSNKVTEKGKDVELRCDPISGHTALYWYRQSLGQGLEFLIYFQGNSAPDKSGLPSDRFSAERTGGSVSTLTIQRTQQEDSAVYLCASAPGDTQYFGPGTRLTVL.

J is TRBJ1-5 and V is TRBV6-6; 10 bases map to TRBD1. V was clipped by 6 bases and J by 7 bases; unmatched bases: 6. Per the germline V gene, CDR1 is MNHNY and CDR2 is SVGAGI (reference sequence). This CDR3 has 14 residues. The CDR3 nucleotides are TGTGCCAGCAGGGACAGGGGGGTAGGACAGCCCCAGCATTTT. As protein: CASRDRGVGQPQHF.

CDR3 residues: CASSGWTTVLGAVPEHIAKNIQYF. CDR3 DNA sequence: TGCGCCAGCAGTGGTTGGACTACCGTTTTGGGCGCCGTCCCAGAGCATATAGCCAAAAACATTCAGTACTTC. The chain couples TRBV10-2 to TRBJ2-4, with D maybe TRBD2 (6 bases). Germline V gene sequence: CDR1 WSHSY, CDR2 SAAADI. V was trimmed by 4 bases and J by 0 bases, leaving 37 bases between them. This CDR3 spans 24 amino acids.

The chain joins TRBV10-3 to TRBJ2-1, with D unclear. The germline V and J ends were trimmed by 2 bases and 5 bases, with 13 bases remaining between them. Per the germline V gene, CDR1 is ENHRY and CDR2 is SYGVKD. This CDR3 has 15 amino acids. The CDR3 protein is CAISEGVRQNNEQFF. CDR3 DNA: TGTGCCATCAGTGAGGGTGTTAGGCAGAACAATGAGCAGTTCTTC.

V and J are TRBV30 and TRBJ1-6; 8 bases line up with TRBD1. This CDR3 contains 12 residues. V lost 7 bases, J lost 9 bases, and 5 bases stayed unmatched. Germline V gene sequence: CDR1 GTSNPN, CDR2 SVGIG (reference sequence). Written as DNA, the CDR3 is TGTGCCTACGGACAGGGCGGTTCACCCCTCCACTTT. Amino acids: CAYGQGGSPLHF.

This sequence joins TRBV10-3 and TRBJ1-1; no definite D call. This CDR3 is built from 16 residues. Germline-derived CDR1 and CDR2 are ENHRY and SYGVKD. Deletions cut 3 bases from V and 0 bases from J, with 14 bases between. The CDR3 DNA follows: TGTGCCATCAGTGATGTGGTAGGGAGAATGAACACTGAAGCTTTCTTT. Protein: CAISDVVGRMNTEAFF.

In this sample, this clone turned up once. The CDR3 spells CASTSLTDSYEQYF. The CDR3 coding sequence is TGTGCCAGCACCTCTTTGACAGACTCCTACGAGCAGTACTTC. The chain links TRBV28 to TRBJ2-7; TRBD1 might be the D (5 bases). The V gene lost 7 bases and the J gene lost 0 bases, with 13 bases spanning the gap. Germline V gene sequence: CDR1 MDHEN, CDR2 SYDVKM. This CDR3 comprises 14 residues.

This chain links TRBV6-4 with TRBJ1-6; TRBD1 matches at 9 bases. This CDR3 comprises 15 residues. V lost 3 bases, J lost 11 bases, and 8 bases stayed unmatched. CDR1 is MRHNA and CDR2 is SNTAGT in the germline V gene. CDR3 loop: CASSESGQGIAPLHF. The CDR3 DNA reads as TGTGCCAGCAGTGAATCGGGACAGGGAATTGCACCCCTCCACTTT.

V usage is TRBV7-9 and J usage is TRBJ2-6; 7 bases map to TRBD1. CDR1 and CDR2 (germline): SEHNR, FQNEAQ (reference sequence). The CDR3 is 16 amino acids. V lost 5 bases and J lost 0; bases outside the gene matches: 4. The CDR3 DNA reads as TGTGCCAGCAGCGGACAGGACAGCTCTGGGGCCAACGTCCTGACTTTC. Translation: CASSGQDSSGANVLTF. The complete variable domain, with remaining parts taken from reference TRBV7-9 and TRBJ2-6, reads DTGVSQNPRHKITKRGQNVTFRCDPISEHNRLYWYRQTLGQGPEFLTYFQNEAQLEKSRLLSDRFSAERPKGSFSTLEIQRTEQGDSAMYLCASSGQDSSGANVLTFGAGSRLTVL.

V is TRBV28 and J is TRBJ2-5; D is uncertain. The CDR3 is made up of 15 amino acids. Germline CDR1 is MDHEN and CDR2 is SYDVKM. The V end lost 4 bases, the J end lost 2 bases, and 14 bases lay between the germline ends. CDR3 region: CASSSPAIPQETQYF. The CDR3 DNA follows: TGTGCCAGCAGTTCGCCCGCTATACCTCAAGAGACCCAGTACTTC.

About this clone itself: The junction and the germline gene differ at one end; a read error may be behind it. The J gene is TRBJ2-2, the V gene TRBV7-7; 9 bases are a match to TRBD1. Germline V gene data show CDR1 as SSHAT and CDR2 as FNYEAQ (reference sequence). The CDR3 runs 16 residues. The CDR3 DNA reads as TGTGCTAGCAGCCAACAGGGGGCATCGAACACCGGGGAGCTGTTTTTT. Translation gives CASSQQGASNTGELFF. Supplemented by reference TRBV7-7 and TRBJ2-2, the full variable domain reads GAGVSQSPRYKVTKRGQDVTLRCDPISSHATLYWYQQALGQGPEFLTYFNYEAQPDKSGLPSDRFSAERPEGSISTLTIQRTEQRDSAMYRCASSQQGASNTGELFFGEGSRLTVL.

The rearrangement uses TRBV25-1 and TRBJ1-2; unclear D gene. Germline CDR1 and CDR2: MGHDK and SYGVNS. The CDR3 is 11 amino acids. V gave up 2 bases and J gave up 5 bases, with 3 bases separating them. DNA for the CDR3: TGTGCCAGCAGTGAAAGTTATGGCTACACCTTC. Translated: CASSESYGYTF.

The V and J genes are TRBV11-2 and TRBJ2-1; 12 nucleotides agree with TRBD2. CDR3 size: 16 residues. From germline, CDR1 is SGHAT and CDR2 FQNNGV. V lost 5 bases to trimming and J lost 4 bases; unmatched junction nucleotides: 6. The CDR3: CASSVGLAGTYNEQFF. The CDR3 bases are TGTGCCAGCAGCGTAGGACTAGCGGGGACTTACAATGAGCAGTTCTTC.

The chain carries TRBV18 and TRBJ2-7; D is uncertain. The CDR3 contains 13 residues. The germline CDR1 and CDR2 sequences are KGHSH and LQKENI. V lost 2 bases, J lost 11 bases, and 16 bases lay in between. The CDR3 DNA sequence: TGTGCCAGCTCACCAATTCAATCAGGCCCCGAGTACTTC. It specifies CASSPIQSGPEYF.